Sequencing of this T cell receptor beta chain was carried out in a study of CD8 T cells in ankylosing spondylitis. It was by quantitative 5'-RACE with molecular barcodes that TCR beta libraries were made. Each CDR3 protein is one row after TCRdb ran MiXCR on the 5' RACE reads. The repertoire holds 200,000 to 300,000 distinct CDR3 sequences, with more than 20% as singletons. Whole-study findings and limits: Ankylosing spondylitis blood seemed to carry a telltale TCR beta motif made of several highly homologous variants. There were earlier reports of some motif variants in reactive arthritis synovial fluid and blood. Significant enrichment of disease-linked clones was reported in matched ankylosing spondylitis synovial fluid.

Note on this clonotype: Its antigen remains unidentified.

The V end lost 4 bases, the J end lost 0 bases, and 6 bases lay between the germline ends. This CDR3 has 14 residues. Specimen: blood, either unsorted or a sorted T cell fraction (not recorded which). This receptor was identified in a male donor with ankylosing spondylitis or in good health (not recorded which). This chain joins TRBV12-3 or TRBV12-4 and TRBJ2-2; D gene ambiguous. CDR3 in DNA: TGTGCCAGCAGTTACCCAGCGAACACCGGGGAGCTGTTTTTT. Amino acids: CASSYPANTGELFF.